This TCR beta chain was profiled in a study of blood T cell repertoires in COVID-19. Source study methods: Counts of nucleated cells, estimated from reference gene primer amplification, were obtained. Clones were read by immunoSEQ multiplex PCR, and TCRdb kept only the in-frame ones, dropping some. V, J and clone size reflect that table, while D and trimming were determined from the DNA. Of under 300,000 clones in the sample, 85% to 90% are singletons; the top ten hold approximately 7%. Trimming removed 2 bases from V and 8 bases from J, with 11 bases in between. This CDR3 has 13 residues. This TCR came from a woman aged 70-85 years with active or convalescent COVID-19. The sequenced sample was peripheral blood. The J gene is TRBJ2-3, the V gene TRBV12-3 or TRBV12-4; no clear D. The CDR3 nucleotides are TGTGCCAGCAGTTTATCCGGCAGAGGTACGCAGTATTTT. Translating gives CASSLSGRGTQYF.